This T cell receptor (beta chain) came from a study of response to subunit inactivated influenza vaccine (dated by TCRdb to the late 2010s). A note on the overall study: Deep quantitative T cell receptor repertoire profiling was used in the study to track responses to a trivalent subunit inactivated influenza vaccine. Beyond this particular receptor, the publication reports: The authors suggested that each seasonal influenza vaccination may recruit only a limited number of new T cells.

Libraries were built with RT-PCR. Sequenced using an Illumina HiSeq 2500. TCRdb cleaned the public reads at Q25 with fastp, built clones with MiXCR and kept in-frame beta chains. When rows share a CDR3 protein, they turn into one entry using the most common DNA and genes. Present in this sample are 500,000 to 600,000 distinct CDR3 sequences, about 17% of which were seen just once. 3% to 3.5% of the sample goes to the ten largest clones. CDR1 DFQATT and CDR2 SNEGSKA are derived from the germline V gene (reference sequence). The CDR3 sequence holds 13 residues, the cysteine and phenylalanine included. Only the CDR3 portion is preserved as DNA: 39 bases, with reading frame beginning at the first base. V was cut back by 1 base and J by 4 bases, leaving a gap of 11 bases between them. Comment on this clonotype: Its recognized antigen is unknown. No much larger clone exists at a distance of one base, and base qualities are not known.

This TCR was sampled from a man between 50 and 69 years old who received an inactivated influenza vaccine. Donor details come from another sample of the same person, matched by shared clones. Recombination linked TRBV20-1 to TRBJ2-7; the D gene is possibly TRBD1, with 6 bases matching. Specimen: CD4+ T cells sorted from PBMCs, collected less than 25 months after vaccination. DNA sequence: TGCAGTGCTAGAGCCCCCGACAGGTACGAGCAGTACTTC. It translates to CSARAPDRYEQYF.